The clone carrying this T cell receptor (beta chain) was counted once. The J segment lost 4 bases and the V segment lost 5 bases, leaving 14 bases of the junction unmatched. CDR1 is MDHEN and CDR2 is SYDVKM in the germline V gene. This CDR3 is built from 17 residues. These data come from a study of shared clonotypes between healthy human individuals. Study at large: Three CD4 naive, three CD4 memory, two CD8 naive and one CD8 memory plate were used per donor.

Assay used: immunoSEQ multiplex PCR; TCRdb lists only in-frame clones, some missing. The data contain more than 550,000 clones, around 90% of them singletons. Specimen: memory CD8+ T cells from PBMCs. Described subset: CD45RO+ cells pooled with CCR7-negative TemRA cells. The clonotype comes from a man between 18 and 35 years old in good health. Some clones in this sample may be carry-over from other donors' samples. The V gene is TRBV28, the J gene TRBJ1-1, with 9 bases matching TRBD1. CDR3 coding DNA: TGTGCCAGCAGTCAACAGGGGGCCGGAAAAAAGAGCACTGAAGCTTTCTTT. This codes for CASSQQGAGKKSTEAFF. The whole variable domain, remainder taken from reference TRBV28 and TRBJ1-1, is DVKVTQSSRYLVKRTGEKVFLECVQDMDHENMFWYRQDPGLGLRLIYFSYDVKMKEKGDIPEGYSVSREKKERFSLILESASTNQTSMYLCASSQQGAGKKSTEAFFGQGTRLTVV.